This T cell receptor beta chain was captured in a study of blood T cell repertoires in COVID-19. The wider study: COVID-19 samples collected from the United States, Italy and Spain covered acute and convalescent phases. From T cells, B-cell-depleted T cells, or PBMCs came the material, which was cDNA or gDNA.

CDR3 length: 15 amino acids. CDR1 SGHNT and CDR2 YYREEE come from the germline V gene (reference sequence). V shed 4 bases and J shed 5 bases, with 17 bases lying between them. In the original processing: Quantification of nucleated cells was approximated via reference gene primer amplification. The assay was immunoSEQ multiplex PCR, and TCRdb's table has in-frame clones only and misses some. V and J calls and clone size come straight from that table; D and trimming were deduced from the DNA. Found here are approximately 90,000 clones, 85% of them singletons; the top ten hold roughly 40%. The clonotype comes from a man older than 75 with acute or convalescent COVID-19. V and J are TRBV5-4 and TRBJ2-3, with D perhaps matching TRBD1 (5 bases). The source material was peripheral blood. CDR3 coding DNA: TGTGCCAGCAGCGAGATAGGGGCGAGAGAAGATACGCAGTATTTT. This translates into CASSEIGAREDTQYF. The complete variable domain, with remaining parts taken from reference TRBV5-4 and TRBJ2-3, reads ETGVTQSPTHLIKTRGQQVTLRCSSQSGHNTVSWYQQALGQGPQFIFQYYREEENGRGNFPPRFSGLQFPNYSSELNVNALELDDSALYLCASSEIGAREDTQYFGPGTRLTVL.